Listed below are T cell receptor beta chains from one sample, sequenced in a study of blood T cell repertoires in COVID-19. TCRdb's copy holds only in-frame clones and misses some; the assay was immunoSEQ multiplex PCR. There are 99,000 or so clones in the sample; around 81% occur only once, and over 9% lies in the top ten. Sequencing was carried out using peripheral blood. The receptors stem from a woman in her sixties or seventies with acute or convalescent COVID-19. CDR3s include the opening cysteine and the closing phenylalanine or tryptophan. The order of the fields is D gene, J gene, V gene, clone size, CDR3 DNA, CDR3 protein. D genes are given only for firm matches. Expanded clones get a size class; other rows say once, few or many, or leave the size out.

NA	TRBJ1-3	TRBV4-3	NA	TGCGCCAGCAGCCAACAATCTGGAAACACCATATATTTT	CASSQQSGNTIYF
NA	TRBJ2-1	TRBV2	NA	TGTGCCAGCAGCCCTGACTTTGGCGTAGGTAATGAGCAGTTCTTC	CASSPDFGVGNEQFF
TRBD1	TRBJ2-6	TRBV28	NA	TGTGCCAGCAGTGCCAGACCCCGACAGGGGTGGACTTTC	CASSARPRQGWTF
TRBD1	TRBJ1-6	TRBV5-4	NA	TGTGCCAGCAGTTTACAGGGGGGGGTTTCACCCCTCCACTTT	CASSLQGGVSPLHF
TRBD1	TRBJ1-5	TRBV19	NA	TGTGCCAGTAGTACTATCGAGGGGACAGGGCATCAGCCCCAGCATTTT	CASSTIEGTGHQPQHF
NA	TRBJ1-6	TRBV18	NA	TGTGCCAGCTCACCAAACATGCGACTGCTGGCCTATAATTCACCCCTCCACTTT	CASSPNMRLLAYNSPLHF
NA	TRBJ2-6	TRBV6-5	NA	TGTGCCAGCAGTTACGGGGCTGGTGGGGCCAACGTCCTGACTTTC	CASSYGAGGANVLTF
NA	TRBJ2-1	TRBV5-1	NA	TGCGCCAGCAGCTTGTCACAGGGCTATGAGCAGTTCTTC	CASSLSQGYEQFF
NA	TRBJ1-2	TRBV6-5	NA	TGTGCCAGCAGGCTCGCCGGGAGGGAAGATGGCTACACCTTC	CASRLAGREDGYTF
NA	TRBJ2-2	TRBV2	NA	TGTGCCAGCAGTTACAGGGACCCGGACACCGGGGAGCTGTTTTTT	CASSYRDPDTGELFF
TRBD2	TRBJ2-5	TRBV9	NA	TGTGCCAGCAGCGTAGGGGTAGCGGGAGTTTCGGAGACCCAGTACTTC	CASSVGVAGVSETQYF
NA	TRBJ2-5	TRBV18	NA	TGTGCCAGCTCACCACGGATCAGCGGCAGCCCCCACGAGACCCAGTACTTC	CASSPRISGSPHETQYF
TRBD2	TRBJ2-1	TRBV20-1	NA	TGCAGTGGTAGTAGCGGGAGGGCCGGCAATGAGCAGTTCTTC	CSGSSGRAGNEQFF
TRBD2	TRBJ2-1	TRBV28	NA	TGTGCCAGCAGTTTGCTAGCGGGGGGTAACAATGAGCAGTTCTTC	CASSLLAGGNNEQFF
NA	TRBJ2-7	TRBV20-1	NA	TGCAGTGCCACTCACTACGAGCAGTACTTC	CSATHYEQYF
NA	TRBJ2-3	TRBV5-1	few	TGCGCCAGCAGCTGGGCGGGGAGCACAGATACGCAGTATTTT	CASSWAGSTDTQYF
NA	TRBJ2-2	TRBV9	NA	TGTGCCAGCAGCGTAGGGGGGCTAAACACCGGGGAGCTGTTTTTT	CASSVGGLNTGELFF
TRBD1	TRBJ1-1	TRBV6-2/TRBV6-3	once	TGTGCCAGCAGTTCACAGGGGAAGGGAGGGAACACTGAAGCTTTCTTT	CASSSQGKGGNTEAFF
TRBD1	TRBJ1-1	TRBV7-2	NA	TGTGCCAGCAGACCCCCCTGGGGGAGCCGGGACAGGCGCGACACTGAAGCTTTCTTT	CASRPPWGSRDRRDTEAFF
NA	TRBJ1-1	TRBV5-1	once	TGCGCCAGCAGCTTGTTGGGCGCAGGGAACACTGAAGCTTTCTTT	CASSLLGAGNTEAFF
NA	TRBJ2-3	TRBV5-6	few	TGTGCCAGCAGCCTCAGACTTGCGGATCTCACAGATACGCAGTATTTT	CASSLRLADLTDTQYF
TRBD1	TRBJ2-5	TRBV5-4	NA	TGTGCCAGCAGCTTGGGTCAGGGGGCTGGAGAGACCCAGTACTTC	CASSLGQGAGETQYF